What follows describes a single T cell receptor (beta chain). Participants, about 18 to 90 years old, spanned 24 US areas. The V gene lost 6 bases and the J gene lost 8 bases, with 10 bases spanning the gap. Germline V gene data show CDR1 as KGHSH and CDR2 as LQKENI. The length of the CDR3 is 11 residues. This table comes from immunoSEQ multiplex PCR, and its TCRdb copy is limited to in-frame clones, with some not included. This table holds 150,000 or so clones, 65% to 85% found once. This entry is derived from a study of blood T cell repertoires in COVID-19. Overall study context: Collection of acute and convalescent COVID-19 samples took place in the United States, Italy and Spain. PBMCs, B-cell-depleted T cells, or T cells were the source of the cDNA or gDNA that made up the material.

The sequence came from a woman aged 50 to 60 who had been exposed to COVID-19. Sequenced: PBMCs or T cells enriched from blood (not recorded which). The chain recombines TRBV18 with TRBJ1-1; no firm D call. The CDR3 region is CASSRAGEAFF. Here the CDR3 DNA reads TGTGCCAGCTCGCGCGCGGGGGAAGCTTTCTTT.